These 17 T cell receptor beta chains were all obtained from the same sample, sequenced in a study of shared clonotypes between healthy human individuals. Sequencing was performed with immunoSEQ multiplex PCR; in TCRdb, only in-frame clones are kept and a portion is missing. The sample has roughly 2 million clones, about 94% seen once. Naivety among CD8 cells was defined by CD45RO negativity and positive CCR7 selection, thereby excluding terminally differentiated effector memory CD45RA+ cells. The sample comprised naive CD8+ T cells sorted from blood. Receptors originate from a man aged 18 to 35 in good health.

V gene TRBV6-1 combines with J gene TRBJ2-1; D unclear. Trimming pared 6 bases from V and 8 bases from J, leaving 11 bases between. The germline V gene has CDR1 MNHNS and CDR2 SASEGT. CDR3 length equals 12 residues. In DNA, the CDR3 is TGTGCCAGCAGCCAACCGTCCCATGAGCAGTTCTTC. Its translation: CASSQPSHEQFF.

About this clone: Other DNA sequences from this sample encode an identical CDR3 as well. This rearrangement joins TRBV15 to TRBJ2-3; no firm D call. V lost 1 base to trimming and J lost 6 bases, with 5 bases between them. The germline V gene encodes CDR1 LNHNV and CDR2 YYDKDF (reference sequence). This CDR3 contains 12 residues. The CDR3: CATSRVEDTQYF. In nucleotides, the CDR3 is TGTGCCACCAGCAGAGTTGAGGATACGCAGTATTTT.

The rearrangement uses TRBV7-8 and TRBJ2-3; either TRBD1 or TRBD2 may fit D (5 bases each). With 3 bases removed from V and 3 bases from J, the gap between germline ends came to 19 bases. The germline CDR1 and CDR2 sequences are SGHVS and FQNEAQ. The CDR3 runs to 17 residues. The CDR3 is CASSFFHGTQGTDTQYF. CDR3 nucleotide sequence: TGTGCCAGCAGCTTTTTCCACGGGACCCAAGGAACAGATACGCAGTATTTT.

The chain is built from TRBV19 and TRBJ1-1; D ambiguous. The CDR3 totals 10 residues. Trimming took off 9 bases at V and 1 base at J, with 3 bases between the two ends. The V gene's germline CDR1 is LNHDA and CDR2 SQIVND (reference sequence). For the CDR3, the DNA is TGTGCCAGGAAGAACACTGAAGCTTTCTTT. This encodes CARKNTEAFF.

V usage is TRBV15 and J usage is TRBJ2-3; D is uncertain. The CDR3 totals 14 residues. V was trimmed by 2 bases and J by 1 base, leaving 7 bases between them. Looked up from germline, CDR1 is LNHNV and CDR2 is YYDKDF (reference sequence). The CDR3 DNA follows: TGTGCCACCAGCAGATCACGAGGCACAGATACGCAGTATTTT. It encodes CATSRSRGTDTQYF.

The CDR3 spells CASSQAVSSPLHF. The DNA of the CDR3 is TGTGCCAGCAGCCAGGCCGTTAGTTCACCCCTCCACTTT. This rearrangement joins TRBV5-4 to TRBJ1-6, with no clear D. The length of the CDR3 is 13 residues. Germline loops: CDR1 SGHNT, CDR2 YYREEE (reference sequence). Trimming shortened V by 4 bases and J by 9 bases, and 11 bases separated the two germline ends.

This chain uses TRBV29-1 with TRBJ1-2; the D gene is possibly TRBD1 (5 bases). Between the trimmed V and J ends, which lost 4 bases and 0 bases, there was a span of 9 bases. The CDR3 has 13 amino acids. Germline CDR1 reads SQVTM; CDR2 reads ANQGSEA. In DNA, the CDR3 is TGCAGCGTTGCCGACAGCTCTAACTATGGCTACACCTTC. It encodes CSVADSSNYGYTF.

About this clone: Other DNA sequences in this sample translate to the same CDR3. The rearrangement uses TRBV27 and TRBJ2-2; D remains ambiguous. This CDR3 region has 13 residues. Germline lookup yields CDR1 MNHEY and CDR2 SMNVEV (reference sequence). V lost 0 bases and J lost 1, with 0 bases in between. The CDR3 coding sequence is TGTGCCAGCAGTTTATCGAACACCGGGGAGCTGTTTTTT. Translating gives CASSLSNTGELFF.

The V gene is TRBV29-1, the J gene TRBJ2-7, with no clear D. The CDR3 contains 11 residues. V was pared by 3 bases and J by 1 base, with 4 bases between. Germline values: CDR1 SQVTM, CDR2 ANQGSEA. CDR3 sequence (DNA): TGCAGCGTTGATATATCCTACGAGCAGTACTTC. Protein product: CSVDISYEQYF.

The chain joins TRBV5-6 to TRBJ1-2; TRBD1 matches 7 bases. From germline, CDR1 is SGHDT and CDR2 YYEEEE. V lost 4 bases, J lost 2 bases, and 11 bases stayed unmatched. CDR3 length equals 16 residues. The CDR3, as DNA: TGTGCCAGCAGCGTCTGGCCGGGACAGCGAAACTATGGCTACACCTTC. It translates to CASSVWPGQRNYGYTF. The complete variable domain, with remaining parts taken from reference TRBV5-6 and TRBJ1-2, reads DAGVTQSPTHLIKTRGQQVTLRCSPKSGHDTVSWYQQALGQGPQFIFQYYEEEERQRGNFPDRFSGHQFPNYSSELNVNALLLGDSALYLCASSVWPGQRNYGYTFGSGTRLTVV.

V is TRBV5-4 and J is TRBJ1-1; 9 bases line up with TRBD1. Germline V CDR1 and CDR2: SGHNT, YYREEE (reference sequence). This CDR3 comprises 14 residues. V gave up 5 bases and J gave up 3 bases; unmatched junction bases: 5. In DNA, the CDR3 is TGTGCCAGCAGTTGGGACAGGGCCTACACTGAAGCTTTCTTT. It is translated as CASSWDRAYTEAFF.

This chain connects TRBV7-9 to TRBJ2-7; D may be TRBD1 (6 bases). The V gene lost 1 base and the J gene lost 4 bases, with 14 bases spanning the gap. From germline, CDR1 is SEHNR and CDR2 FQNEAQ (reference sequence). CDR3 length: 15 residues. The CDR3 DNA is TGTGCCAGCAGCTTAGAGCAGGGGTCAGCGTACGAGCAGTACTTC. Translated: CASSLEQGSAYEQYF.

The V call is TRBV11-2, the J call TRBJ2-1; unclear D gene. Germline CDR1 is SGHAT and CDR2 is FQNNGV. Trimming cost V 3 bases and J 7 bases, with 7 bases left between them. CDR3 size: 12 residues. The CDR3 DNA follows: TGTGCCAGCAGCTTTGGGTCGAATGAGCAGTTCTTC. Residues: CASSFGSNEQFF.

This clone was counted a single time. The chain employs TRBV19 and TRBJ2-5, with D uncertain. The CDR3 contains 15 residues. Germline assignment: CDR1 LNHDA and CDR2 SQIVND (reference sequence). The ends were cut back, 4 bases at V and 3 bases at J, with 15 bases in the middle. The CDR3 nucleotides read TGTGCCAGTAGTAGGGTTACCACCTCCAAAGAGACCCAGTACTTC. Translation: CASSRVTTSKETQYF.

The genes are TRBV2 and TRBJ1-5; TRBD1 might be the D (6 bases). Germline CDR1 reads SNHLY; CDR2 reads FYNNEI. CDR3 length: 13 amino acids. V was cut by 6 bases and J by 3 bases, with 9 bases left in between. The CDR3 DNA follows: TGTGCCAGCAGAGGACAGCACAATCAGCCCCAGCATTTT. Its protein product is CASRGQHNQPQHF.

Notes on this clone: One end of the junction varies from germline; a read error may be responsible. This chain connects TRBV7-7 to TRBJ1-3, with D possibly matching TRBD1 (6 bases). The CDR3 is 15 residues long. In germline, CDR1 is SSHAT, CDR2 FNYEAQ (reference sequence). CDR3 protein: CASSPDRTSGNTIYF. The CDR3 bases are TGTGCTAGCAGCCCCGACAGGACCTCTGGAAACACCATATATTTT.

The V call is TRBV9, the J call TRBJ2-7, with 10 bases aligning to TRBD1. The CDR3 runs 15 residues. The germline gives CDR1 SGDLS, CDR2 YYNGEE. The V segment lost 2 bases and the J segment 3 bases; nucleotides outside the gene matches: 5. The DNA of the CDR3 is TGTGCCAGCAGCGTGGGGGACAGGGGCATCTACGAGCAGTACTTC. Protein: CASSVGDRGIYEQYF.